The subject of this entry is one T cell receptor (beta chain). Its antigen is not yet known. No per-base quality is available; no much larger clone lies one base away. At one collaborating source in Seattle, patients were enrolled during active infection and were followed longitudinally through the course of disease. The collaborating institutions used their own protocols to collect whole blood in K2EDTA tubes. For TCRbeta analysis, collaborators shipped samples in one of three forms: frozen whole blood, isolated PBMCs, or DNA extracted from either of those sample types. TCRbeta CDR3 regions were amplified from genomic DNA by means of the immunoSEQ Assay, a bias-controlled multiplex PCR. The authors' pipeline ran thus. The number of nucleated cells in each sample was estimated from the amplification of reference gene primers within the assay. To quantify the absolute abundance of each unique TCRbeta CDR3 rearrangement, sequence reads were collapsed and filtered. Productive Simpson clonality was computed per sample as the square root of Simpson's diversity index over productive rearrangements. TCRdb provides this immuneACCESS table in a form limited to in-frame rearrangements. Some clones are lacking; in checked studies, under half of them reflect an unresolved V gene, and why the rest are absent is not known. V and J calls and clone size are given by that table; D and trimming were obtained from the DNA. The table for this sample lists about 150,000 clones; 65% to 90% of them were counted only once. 9% to 14% of the sample rests with the top ten.

From the cysteine up to the phenylalanine, the CDR3 has a length of 12 residues. Only the CDR3 DNA stays, 36 bases, in frame from base 1. V is pared back by 7 bases and J by 4 bases, with 11 bases lying between the germline termini. For CDR1 and CDR2, the germline V gene lists LGHNT and FRNRAP. The data stem from a study of blood T cell repertoires in COVID-19 (dated by TCRdb to the early 2020s). Looking at the study overall: Collaborator samples came from the United States, Italy and Spain and covered acute and convalescent phases of COVID-19. HLA class I and class II types, where available, came from metadata supplied by the sample provider rather than from assay-based typing. The dataset comprised deeply sampled blood TCRbeta repertoires from subjects exposed to, actively infected with, or recovered from COVID-19. The repertoires were released in a freely available public database meant as a resource for research on the immune response to SARS-CoV-2. The material from the prospective study consisted of cDNA or gDNA derived from T cells, B-cell-depleted T cells, or PBMCs. Nearly every sample came with metadata listing a de-identified subject ID, COVID-19 status, age in years and sex. Samples came from the ongoing ImmuneRACE study (first 160 participants) plus 1,254 subjects from 6 global collaborators.

Results the study describes overall, beyond this receptor: Clinical and demographic metadata were provided uncurated, with the amount varying by source and participant.

The sample comprised peripheral blood. The chain joins TRBV12-5 to TRBJ2-7; the D gene lacks a confident call. The source is a woman aged 60-70 years with COVID-19, enrolled during active disease. The nucleotide sequence reads as follows: TGTGCTAGTGCCTCCTTCGGGTACGAGCAGTACTTC. This gives the protein CASASFGYEQYF.